This T cell receptor (beta chain) was sequenced in a study of blood T cell repertoires in COVID-19. Overall study: Collection of acute and convalescent COVID-19 samples took place in the United States, Italy and Spain. T cells, B-cell-depleted T cells, or PBMCs provided the cDNA or gDNA that served as material.

Authors' processing steps: It was from reference gene primer amplification that nucleated cell counts were estimated. The method was immunoSEQ multiplex PCR; TCRdb's version includes in-frame clones alone and lacks a portion of them. The V and J calls and clone size were taken over from that table, and D and trimming were inferred from the DNA. The data contain about 180,000 clones, 88% of them singletons. From germline, CDR1 is SGHTA and CDR2 FQGNSA. The CDR3 sequence is 13 residues long. Trimming removed 1 base at V and 8 bases at J, with 11 bases between. Recovery among Cohort 3 donors was established by two negative PCRs, clearance, or symptom resolution.

Sequencing used PBMCs or T cells enriched from blood (not recorded which). The TCR comes from a woman aged 18 to 35 who had recovered from COVID-19. The chain recombines TRBV7-2 with TRBJ1-2; no clear D gene. In nucleotides, the CDR3 is TGTGCCAGCAGCTTAGAGCGAGGTAGAGGCTACACCTTC. This codes for CASSLERGRGYTF. Full variable domain (missing parts from reference TRBV7-2 and TRBJ1-2): GAGVSQSPSNKVTEKGKDVELRCDPISGHTALYWYRQSLGQGLEFLIYFQGNSAPDKSGLPSDRFSAERTGGSVSTLTIQRTQQEDSAVYLCASSLERGRGYTFGSGTRLTVV.